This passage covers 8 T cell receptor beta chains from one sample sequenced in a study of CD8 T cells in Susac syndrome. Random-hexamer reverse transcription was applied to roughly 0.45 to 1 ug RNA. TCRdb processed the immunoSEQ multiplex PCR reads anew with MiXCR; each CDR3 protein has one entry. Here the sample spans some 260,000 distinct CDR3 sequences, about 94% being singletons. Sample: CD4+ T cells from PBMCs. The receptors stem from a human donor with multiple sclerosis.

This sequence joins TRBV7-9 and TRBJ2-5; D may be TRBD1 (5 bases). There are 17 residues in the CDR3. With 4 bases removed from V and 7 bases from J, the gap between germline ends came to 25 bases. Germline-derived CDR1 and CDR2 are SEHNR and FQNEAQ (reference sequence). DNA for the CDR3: TGTGCCAGCAGCTCGATCTCCCTCAGGGCCAGCTCGGGGACCCAGTACTTC. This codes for CASSSISLRASSGTQYF.

The DNA of the CDR3 is TGTGCCAGCAGTTCCCATTCCACAGGGAATGAAAAACTGTTTTTT. Translation gives CASSSHSTGNEKLFF. The rearrangement uses TRBV28 and TRBJ1-4; possibly TRBD1 for D (6 bases). Germline V gives CDR1 MDHEN, CDR2 SYDVKM. V lost 4 bases and J 5 bases, leaving 14 bases between the germline ends. The CDR3 has 15 residues.

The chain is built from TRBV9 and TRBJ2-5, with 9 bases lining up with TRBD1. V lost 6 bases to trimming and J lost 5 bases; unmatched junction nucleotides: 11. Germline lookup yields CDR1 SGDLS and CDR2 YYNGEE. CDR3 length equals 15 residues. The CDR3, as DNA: TGTGCCAGCACCCCGACCGGGACAGGGATCGAGACCCAGTACTTC. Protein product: CASTPTGTGIETQYF.

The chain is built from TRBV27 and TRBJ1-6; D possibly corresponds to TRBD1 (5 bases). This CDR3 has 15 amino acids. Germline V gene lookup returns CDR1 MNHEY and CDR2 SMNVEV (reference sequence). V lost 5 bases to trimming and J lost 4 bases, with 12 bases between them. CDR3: CASSRSGTYNSPLHF. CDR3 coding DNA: TGTGCCAGCAGTCGGTCAGGGACTTATAATTCACCCCTCCACTTT.

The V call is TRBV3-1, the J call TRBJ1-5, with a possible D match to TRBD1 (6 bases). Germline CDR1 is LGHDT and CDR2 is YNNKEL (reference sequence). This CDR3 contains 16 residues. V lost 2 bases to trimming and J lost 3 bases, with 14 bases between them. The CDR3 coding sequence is TGTGCCAGCAGCCAACGGCACCAGGGGAACAATCAGCCCCAGCATTTT. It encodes CASSQRHQGNNQPQHF.

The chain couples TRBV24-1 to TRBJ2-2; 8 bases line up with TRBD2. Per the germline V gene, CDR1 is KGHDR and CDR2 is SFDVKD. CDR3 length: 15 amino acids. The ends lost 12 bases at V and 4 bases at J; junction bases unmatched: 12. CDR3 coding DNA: TGTGCCGCCGGGGGGGGCAGACAATTCACCGGGGAGCTGTTTTTT. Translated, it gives CAAGGGRQFTGELFF.

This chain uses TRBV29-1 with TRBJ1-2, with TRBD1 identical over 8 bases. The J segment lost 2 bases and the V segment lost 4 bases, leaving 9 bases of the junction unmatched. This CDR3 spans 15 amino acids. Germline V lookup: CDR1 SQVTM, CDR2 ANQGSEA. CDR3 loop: CSVARDRRENYGYTF. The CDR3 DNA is TGCAGCGTTGCTAGGGACAGGAGGGAAAACTATGGCTACACCTTC.

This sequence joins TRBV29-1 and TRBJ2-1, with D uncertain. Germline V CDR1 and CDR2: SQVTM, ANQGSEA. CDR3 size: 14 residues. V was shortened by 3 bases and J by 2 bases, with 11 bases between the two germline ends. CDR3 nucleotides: TGCAGCGTTGATAAGGTGGTCCCCTACAATGAGCAGTTCTTC. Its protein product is CSVDKVVPYNEQFF.